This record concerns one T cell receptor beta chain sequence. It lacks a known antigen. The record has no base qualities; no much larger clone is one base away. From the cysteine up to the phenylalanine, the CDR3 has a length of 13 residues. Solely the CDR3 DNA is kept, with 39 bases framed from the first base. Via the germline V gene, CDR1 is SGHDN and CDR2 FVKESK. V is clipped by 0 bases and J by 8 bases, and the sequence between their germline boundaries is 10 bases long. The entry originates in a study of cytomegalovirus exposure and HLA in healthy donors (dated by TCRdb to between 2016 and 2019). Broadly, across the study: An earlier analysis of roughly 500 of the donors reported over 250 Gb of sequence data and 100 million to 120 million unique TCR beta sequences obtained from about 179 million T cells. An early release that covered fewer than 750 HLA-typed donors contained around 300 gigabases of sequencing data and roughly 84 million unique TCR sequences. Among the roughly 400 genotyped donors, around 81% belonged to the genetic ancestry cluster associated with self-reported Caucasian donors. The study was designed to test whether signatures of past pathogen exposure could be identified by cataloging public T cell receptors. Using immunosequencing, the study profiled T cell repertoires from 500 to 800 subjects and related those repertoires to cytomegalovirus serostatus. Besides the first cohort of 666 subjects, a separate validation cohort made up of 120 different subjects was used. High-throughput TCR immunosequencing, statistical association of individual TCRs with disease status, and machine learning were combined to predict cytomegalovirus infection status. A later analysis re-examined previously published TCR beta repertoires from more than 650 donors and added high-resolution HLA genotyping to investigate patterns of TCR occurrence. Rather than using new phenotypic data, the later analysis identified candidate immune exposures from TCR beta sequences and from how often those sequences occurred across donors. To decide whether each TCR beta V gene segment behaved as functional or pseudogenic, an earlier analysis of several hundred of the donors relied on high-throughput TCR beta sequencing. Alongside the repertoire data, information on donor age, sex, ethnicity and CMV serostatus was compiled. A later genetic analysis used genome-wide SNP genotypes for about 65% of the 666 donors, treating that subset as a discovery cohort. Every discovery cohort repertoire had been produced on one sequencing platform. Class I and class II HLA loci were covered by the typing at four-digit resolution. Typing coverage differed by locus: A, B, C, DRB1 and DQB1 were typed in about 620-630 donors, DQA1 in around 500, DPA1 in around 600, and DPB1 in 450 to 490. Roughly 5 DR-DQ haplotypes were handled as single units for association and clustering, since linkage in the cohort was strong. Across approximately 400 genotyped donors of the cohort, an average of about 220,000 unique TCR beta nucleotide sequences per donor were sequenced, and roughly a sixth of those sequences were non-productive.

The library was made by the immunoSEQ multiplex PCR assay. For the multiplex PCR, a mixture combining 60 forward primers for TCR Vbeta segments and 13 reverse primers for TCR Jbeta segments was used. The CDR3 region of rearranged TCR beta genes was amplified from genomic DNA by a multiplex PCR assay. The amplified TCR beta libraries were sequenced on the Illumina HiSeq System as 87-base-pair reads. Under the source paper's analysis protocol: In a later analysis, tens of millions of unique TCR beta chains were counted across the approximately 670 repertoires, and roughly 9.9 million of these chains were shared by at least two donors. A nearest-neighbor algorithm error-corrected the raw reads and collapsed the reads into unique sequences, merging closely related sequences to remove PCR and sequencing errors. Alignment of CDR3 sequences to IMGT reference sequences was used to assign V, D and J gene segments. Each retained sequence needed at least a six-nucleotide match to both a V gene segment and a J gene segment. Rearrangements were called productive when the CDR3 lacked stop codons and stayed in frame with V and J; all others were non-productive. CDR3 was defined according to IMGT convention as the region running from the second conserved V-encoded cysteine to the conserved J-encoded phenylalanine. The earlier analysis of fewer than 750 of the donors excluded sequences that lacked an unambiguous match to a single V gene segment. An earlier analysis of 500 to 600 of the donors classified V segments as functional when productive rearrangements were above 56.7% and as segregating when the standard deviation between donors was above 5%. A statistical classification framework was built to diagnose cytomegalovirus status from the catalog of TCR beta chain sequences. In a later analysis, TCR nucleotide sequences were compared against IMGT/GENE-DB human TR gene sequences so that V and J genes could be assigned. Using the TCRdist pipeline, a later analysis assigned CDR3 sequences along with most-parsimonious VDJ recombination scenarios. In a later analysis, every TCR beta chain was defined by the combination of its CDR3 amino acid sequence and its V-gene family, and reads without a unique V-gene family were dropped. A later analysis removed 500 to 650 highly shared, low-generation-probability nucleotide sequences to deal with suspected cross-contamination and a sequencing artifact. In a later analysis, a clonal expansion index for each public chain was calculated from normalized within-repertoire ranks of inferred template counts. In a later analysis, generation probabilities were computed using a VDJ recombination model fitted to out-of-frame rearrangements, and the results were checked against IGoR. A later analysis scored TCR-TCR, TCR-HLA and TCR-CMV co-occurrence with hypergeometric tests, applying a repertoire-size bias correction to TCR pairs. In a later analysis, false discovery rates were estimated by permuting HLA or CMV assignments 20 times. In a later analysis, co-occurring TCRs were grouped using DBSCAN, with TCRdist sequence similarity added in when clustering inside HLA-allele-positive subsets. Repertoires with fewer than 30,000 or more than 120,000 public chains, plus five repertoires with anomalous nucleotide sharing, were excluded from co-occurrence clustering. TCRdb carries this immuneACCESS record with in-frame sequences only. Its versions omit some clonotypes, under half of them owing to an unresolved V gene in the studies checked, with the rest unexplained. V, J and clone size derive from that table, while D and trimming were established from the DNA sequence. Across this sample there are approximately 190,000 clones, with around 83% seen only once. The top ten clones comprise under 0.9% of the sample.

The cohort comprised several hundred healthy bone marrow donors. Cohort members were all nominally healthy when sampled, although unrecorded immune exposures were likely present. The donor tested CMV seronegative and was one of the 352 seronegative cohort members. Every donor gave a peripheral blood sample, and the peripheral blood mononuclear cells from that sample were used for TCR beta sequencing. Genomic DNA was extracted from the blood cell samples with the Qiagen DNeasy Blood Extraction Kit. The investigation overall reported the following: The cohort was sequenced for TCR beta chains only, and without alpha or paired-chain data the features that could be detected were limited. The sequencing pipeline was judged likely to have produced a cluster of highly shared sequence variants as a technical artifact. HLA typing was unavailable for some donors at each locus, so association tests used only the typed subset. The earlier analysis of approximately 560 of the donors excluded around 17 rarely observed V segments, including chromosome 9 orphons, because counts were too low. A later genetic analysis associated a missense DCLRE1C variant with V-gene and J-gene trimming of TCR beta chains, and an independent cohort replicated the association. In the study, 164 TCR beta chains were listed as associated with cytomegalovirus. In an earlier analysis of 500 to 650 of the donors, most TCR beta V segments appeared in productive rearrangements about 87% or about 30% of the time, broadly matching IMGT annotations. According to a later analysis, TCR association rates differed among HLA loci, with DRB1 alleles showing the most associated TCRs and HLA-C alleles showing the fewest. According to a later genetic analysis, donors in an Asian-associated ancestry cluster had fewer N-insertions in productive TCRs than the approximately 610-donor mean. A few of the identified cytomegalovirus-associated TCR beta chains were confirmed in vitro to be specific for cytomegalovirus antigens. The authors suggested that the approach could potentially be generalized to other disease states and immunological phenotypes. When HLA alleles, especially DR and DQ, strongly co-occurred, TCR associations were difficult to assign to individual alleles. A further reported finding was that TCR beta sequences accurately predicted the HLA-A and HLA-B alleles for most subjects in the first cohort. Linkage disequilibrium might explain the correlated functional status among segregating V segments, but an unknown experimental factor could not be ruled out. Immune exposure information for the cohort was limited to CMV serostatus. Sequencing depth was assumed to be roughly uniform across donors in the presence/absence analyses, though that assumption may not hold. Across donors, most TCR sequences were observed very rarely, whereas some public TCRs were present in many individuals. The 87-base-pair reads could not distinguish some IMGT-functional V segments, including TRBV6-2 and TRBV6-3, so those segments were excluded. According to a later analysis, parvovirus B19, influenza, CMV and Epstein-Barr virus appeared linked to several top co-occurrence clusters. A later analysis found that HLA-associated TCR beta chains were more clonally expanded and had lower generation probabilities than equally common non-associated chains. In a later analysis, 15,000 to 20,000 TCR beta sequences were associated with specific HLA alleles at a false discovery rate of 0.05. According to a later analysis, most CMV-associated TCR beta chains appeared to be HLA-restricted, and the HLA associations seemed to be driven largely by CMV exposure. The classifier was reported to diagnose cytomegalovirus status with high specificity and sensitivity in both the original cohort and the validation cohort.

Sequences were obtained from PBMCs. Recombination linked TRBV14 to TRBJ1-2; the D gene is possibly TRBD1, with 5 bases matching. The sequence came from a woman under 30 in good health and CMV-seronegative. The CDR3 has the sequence CASSQEGVNGYTF. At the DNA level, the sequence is TGTGCCAGCAGCCAAGAAGGGGTTAACGGCTACACCTTC.